One sample yielded the 14 T cell receptor beta chains listed below, sequenced in a study of lymphopenia after photon versus proton radiotherapy. Method: immunoSEQ multiplex PCR; TCRdb's copy keeps in-frame clones and lacks some. The sample shows some 30,000 clones, over 75% of them seen only once. The sequences come from peripheral blood, collected from a patient treated with proton-based radiotherapy. These receptors were collected from a woman in her 70s with pancreatic cancer.

This rearrangement joins TRBV5-1 to TRBJ2-1, with 14 bases aligning to TRBD2. CDR1 SGHRS and CDR2 YFSETQ come from the germline V gene. This CDR3 comprises 20 residues. V was pared by 0 bases and J by 3 bases, with 11 bases of the junction left unmatched. The CDR3: CASSLVGGLAGAAIYNEQFF. As DNA, the CDR3 is TGCGCCAGCAGCTTGGTAGGGGGACTAGCGGGAGCTGCGATCTACAATGAGCAGTTCTTC.

The chain combines TRBV19 with TRBJ2-2; the D gene is possibly TRBD1 (5 bases). Germline-derived CDR1 and CDR2 are LNHDA and SQIVND (reference sequence). Trimming removed 5 bases from V and 0 bases from J, with 13 bases in between. The CDR3 covers 16 residues. The CDR3 coding sequence is TGTGCCAGTAGTGGGTTAAGGGGTCCGAACACCGGGGAGCTGTTTTTT. The encoded protein is CASSGLRGPNTGELFF.

The chain has TRBV28 and TRBJ2-7; 9 bases fit TRBD1. The CDR3 has 17 amino acids. With 3 bases clipped from V and 5 bases from J, the junction kept 14 bases outside the gene matches. Germline CDR1 is MDHEN and CDR2 is SYDVKM. The CDR3 nucleotides are TGTGCCAGCAGTTTGCCTATTACCGGGACAGGGATCGACGAGCAGTACTTC. This gives the protein CASSLPITGTGIDEQYF. Drawing the rest from reference TRBV28 and TRBJ2-7, the complete variable domain is DVKVTQSSRYLVKRTGEKVFLECVQDMDHENMFWYRQDPGLGLRLIYFSYDVKMKEKGDIPEGYSVSREKKERFSLILESASTNQTSMYLCASSLPITGTGIDEQYFGPGTRLTVT.

This clone was observed once. The CDR3 DNA is TGTGCCAGCAGGGGTTCACAGGTTATCTCCTACGAGCAGTACTTC. This encodes CASRGSQVISYEQYF. The genes are TRBV5-8 and TRBJ2-7; weak D call: TRBD1 (5 bases). The CDR3 runs to 15 residues. Trimming left V 5 bases short and J 0 bases short, with 15 bases between. Germline V gene data show CDR1 as SGHTS and CDR2 as YDEGEE.

The rearrangement joins TRBV7-3 to TRBJ2-1; 9 positions agree with TRBD2. The CDR3 consists of 15 residues. V was clipped by 4 bases and J by 9 bases; unmatched bases: 10. CDR1 is SGHTA, CDR2 FQGTGA, per germline. CDR3 loop: CASSSGTSKKGEQFF. The CDR3 region has the DNA TGTGCCAGCAGCTCCGGGACTAGCAAGAAGGGTGAGCAGTTCTTC.

The gene calls are TRBV7-2 and TRBJ1-1; D ambiguous. The V end was cut by 2 bases, the J end by 4 bases, with 8 bases between. CDR3 length equals 13 residues. Germline CDR1 reads SGHTA; CDR2 reads FQGNSA. The chain's CDR3 is CASSLSGPTEAFF. The DNA for the CDR3 is TGTGCCAGCAGCTTAAGCGGGCCCACTGAAGCTTTCTTT.

V usage is TRBV19 and J usage is TRBJ2-1; weak D call: TRBD2 (5 bases). Per the germline V gene, CDR1 is LNHDA and CDR2 is SQIVND (reference sequence). This CDR3 has 14 residues. V was trimmed by 4 bases and J by 8 bases, leaving 15 bases between them. In DNA, the CDR3 is TGTGCCAGTAGTAGAGGGAGCTACAGCTATGAGCAGTTCTTC. Encoded protein: CASSRGSYSYEQFF.

In its sample, this clone was seen once. V gene TRBV10-3 combines with J gene TRBJ2-5, with a tentative D call TRBD2 (5 bases). Trimming took 10 bases from V and 8 from J, leaving 23 bases between them. This CDR3 is built from 14 residues. CDR1 ENHRY and CDR2 SYGVKD come from the germline V gene. In DNA form, the CDR3 reads TGTGCCACCAGACTCTCCCCCACGAGGGATACCCAGTACTTC. Its translation: CATRLSPTRDTQYF.

The chain is built from TRBV11-1 and TRBJ2-7, with unresolved D. Germline assignment: CDR1 SGHAT and CDR2 FQDESV (reference sequence). Trimming took 1 base from V and 0 from J, leaving 13 bases between them. The CDR3 is made up of 16 amino acids. The CDR3, as DNA: TGTGCCAGCAGCTTAGAAGGCACTTTCCCCTCCTACGAGCAGTACTTC. Its protein product is CASSLEGTFPSYEQYF.

This clone is a singleton in its sample. The J gene is TRBJ2-3, the V gene TRBV2; perhaps D is TRBD1 or TRBD2 (6 bases each). The CDR3 is 14 residues long. V was cut by 8 bases and J by 1 base, with 13 bases left in between. The germline V gene has CDR1 SNHLY and CDR2 FYNNEI. CDR3 amino acids: CASWRAGGTDTQYF. The CDR3 DNA follows: TGTGCCAGCTGGAGGGCAGGGGGCACAGATACGCAGTATTTT.

The chain combines TRBV2 with TRBJ2-1; D not resolved. The V end was cut by 6 bases, the J end by 1 base, with 7 bases between. This CDR3 contains 13 residues. Per germline, CDR1 SNHLY and CDR2 FYNNEI. The CDR3 protein is CASRVRSYNEQFF. As DNA, the CDR3 is TGTGCCAGCAGAGTGCGTTCCTACAATGAGCAGTTCTTC. Full variable domain (rest looked up from reference TRBV2 and TRBJ2-1): EPEVTQTPSHQVTQMGQEVILRCVPISNHLYFYWYRQILGQKVEFLVSFYNNEISEKSEIFDDQFSVERPDGSNFTLKIRSTKLEDSAMYFCASRVRSYNEQFFGPGTRLTVL.

The chain has TRBV5-8 and TRBJ2-3; no reliable D call. Germline loops: CDR1 SGHTS, CDR2 YDEGEE. CDR3 length equals 13 residues. The V end lost 4 bases, the J end lost 0 bases, and 6 bases lay between the germline ends. The DNA for the CDR3 is TGTGCCAGCAGCGTTTATAGCACAGATACGCAGTATTTT. Encoded protein: CASSVYSTDTQYF. The full variable domain, its missing parts supplied by reference TRBV5-8 and TRBJ2-3, is EAGVTQSPTHLIKTRGQQATLRCSPISGHTSVYWYQQALGLGLQFLLWYDEGEERNRGNFPPRFSGRQFPNYSSELNVNALELEDSALYLCASSVYSTDTQYFGPGTRLTVL.

V and J are TRBV30 and TRBJ2-1, with TRBD2 matching over 7 bases. CDR3 length: 12 residues. Germline-derived CDR1 and CDR2 are GTSNPN and SVGIG (reference sequence). Trimming at V came to 3 bases and at J to 9 bases, leaving 5 bases not matched to a gene. In nucleotides, the CDR3 is TGTGCCTGGAGACTAGCGAAGGGTGAGCAGTTCTTC. Protein product: CAWRLAKGEQFF.

This clone occurred once. The CDR3 nucleotides are TGTGCCAGCAGCTCAACAGGGACGGCCTACGAGCAGTACTTC. Amino acids: CASSSTGTAYEQYF. The V and J genes are TRBV11-2 and TRBJ2-7; D possibly corresponds to TRBD1 (6 bases). CDR3 length equals 14 residues. The V gene's germline CDR1 is SGHAT and CDR2 FQNNGV. V gave up 4 bases and J gave up 2 bases, with 12 bases separating them. Combining the CDR3 with reference TRBV11-2 and TRBJ2-7 gives the whole variable domain EAGVAQSPRYKIIEKRQSVAFWCNPISGHATLYWYQQILGQGPKLLIQFQNNGVVDDSQLPKDRFSAERLKGVDSTLKIQPAKLEDSAVYLCASSSTGTAYEQYFGPGTRLTVT.